These 14 T cell receptor beta chains originate from one sample sequenced in a study of Tregs in tolerant kidney transplant recipients. Some clones are missing from TCRdb's copy, which holds only in-frame ones; the method was immunoSEQ multiplex PCR. The table lists under 55,000 clones. Sequencing used CD4+ T cells from blood, obtained before the transplant. These receptors all come from a human donor who received a combined kidney and bone marrow transplant.

Details on this clone: The read ends 3 residues early relative to the CDR3; the germline J gene fills the gap. The chain employs TRBV7-2 and TRBJ2-3, with a weak D call TRBD1 (6 bases). The CDR3 runs to 15 residues. V gave up 5 bases and J gave up 6 bases, with 18 bases separating them. CDR1 is SGHTA and CDR2 is FQGNSA in the germline V gene. This CDR3 is CASSLQQGVQDTQYF. The DNA read from the CDR3 is TGTGCCAGCAGCCTACAACAGGGAGTTCAGGATACG.

A note on this clone: The observed sequence ends 3 residues before the CDR3 terminus, with the missing tail filled in from the germline J gene. The chain uses TRBV7-8 and TRBJ2-4; possible D gene TRBD2, 6 bases. There are 17 residues in the CDR3. Trimming shortened V by 5 bases and J by 1 base, and 18 bases separated the two germline ends. Germline loops: CDR1 SGHVS, CDR2 FQNEAQ. The CDR3 bases that were read are TGTGCCAGCAGCCTCCTTGGGGGGACGAAGGCCAAAAACATT. This sequence encodes CASSLLGGTKAKNI. The full CDR3 sequence reads CASSLLGGTKAKNIQYF. The full variable domain, completed using reference TRBV7-8 and TRBJ2-4, is GAGVSQSPRYKVAKRGQDVALRCDPISGHVSLFWYQQALGQGPEFLTYFQNEAQLDKSGLPSDRFFAERPEGSVSTLKIQRTQQEDSAVYLCASSLLGGTKAKNIQYFGAGTRLSVL.

A note on this clone: Sequencing ends 3 residues short of the CDR3 end; the germline J gene provides the rest. The V call is TRBV19, the J call TRBJ2-5, with D possibly being TRBD1 (6 bases). Germline values: CDR1 LNHDA, CDR2 SQIVND (reference sequence). Trimming pared 5 bases from V and 4 bases from J, leaving 17 bases between. The CDR3 sequence is 15 residues long. The CDR3 region is CASSSGTLGGETQYF. The part of the CDR3 DNA that was read is TGTGCCAGTAGTTCCGGGACCTTAGGGGGAGAGACC.

The CDR3 loop is CASSPFKTGGTEAFF. CDR3 DNA (partial): TGTGCCAGCTCACCATTTAAGACAGGGGGCACTGAA. This chain links TRBV18 with TRBJ1-1; 9 positions match TRBD1. Read coverage stops 3 residues before the CDR3 terminus; the germline J gene supplies the remainder. V lost 2 bases, J lost 4 bases, and 5 bases stayed unmatched. The germline CDR1 and CDR2 sequences are KGHSH and LQKENI. CDR3 length: 15 amino acids.

As to this clone: The DNA ends 3 residues before the CDR3 does, and the rest of the CDR3 is filled in from the germline J gene. The chain employs TRBV19 and TRBJ2-4; TRBD2 might be the D (6 bases). Germline V gene data show CDR1 as LNHDA and CDR2 as SQIVND (reference sequence). V lost 5 bases and J lost 3, with 20 bases in between. This CDR3 comprises 17 residues. CDR3 DNA, as far as it was read: TGTGCCAGTAGTCGCTGGGGGGAACTGGGGGACAAAAACATT. Amino acid sequence: CASSRWGELGDKNI. Given in full, the CDR3 is CASSRWGELGDKNIQYF. Full variable domain (rest looked up from reference TRBV19 and TRBJ2-4): DGGITQSPKYLFRKEGQNVTLSCEQNLNHDAMYWYRQDPGQGLRLIYYSQIVNDFQKGDIAEGYSVSREKKESFPLTVTSAQKNPTAFYLCASSRWGELGDKNIQYFGAGTRLSVL.

Points on this clone: Compared with germline, one end of the junction differs, possibly owing to a read error. The read finishes 3 residues shy of the CDR3 end, and the germline J gene is used to complete it. The chain joins TRBV6-1 to TRBJ2-1, with a tentative D call TRBD2 (5 bases). The CDR3 is 14 residues long. CDR1 is MNHNS and CDR2 is SASEGT in the germline V gene. The part of the CDR3 DNA that was read is TGTGTCAGCAGTGACTGGGGATTAGCGAATGAG. Translating it yields CVSSDWGLANE. The full CDR3 is CVSSDWGLANEQFF.

About this clone itself: The read ends 3 residues before the CDR3 terminus; that terminus is restored from the germline J gene. The chain uses TRBV18 and TRBJ2-7; 7 bases fit TRBD1. Trimming cost V 6 bases and J 0 bases; bases outside gene matches: 8. CDR1 and CDR2 from the germline V gene are KGHSH and LQKENI. This CDR3 is 15 amino acids long. CDR3 DNA (partial): TGTGCCAGCTCCCCCGGACAGGCCGTCTCCTACGAG. Protein: CASSPGQAVSYE. The full-length CDR3 reads as CASSPGQAVSYEQYF.

As regards this clone: The CDR3 end lies 3 residues beyond the end of the read and is filled in from the germline J gene. The chain recombines TRBV6-4 with TRBJ2-7; D is uncertain. The V end lost 6 bases, the J end lost 0 bases, and 12 bases lay between the germline ends. The CDR3 length is 14 residues. Germline assignment: CDR1 MRHNA and CDR2 SNTAGT. CDR3 loop: CASSITPSSYEQYF. Partial CDR3 DNA: TGTGCCAGCAGCATAACACCTAGCTCCTACGAG.

Notes on this clone: The read ends 3 residues before the CDR3 terminus; that terminus is restored from the germline J gene. The J gene is TRBJ1-2, the V gene TRBV19, with 9 bases that match TRBD1. The CDR3 covers 17 residues. Germline CDR1 LNHDA, CDR2 SQIVND (reference sequence). Trimming at V came to 11 bases and at J to 3 bases, leaving 19 bases not matched to a gene. The part of the CDR3 DNA that was read is TGTGCCGGACGTGGGCGGGACAGGGAGAGGGGCGACTATGGC. Amino acids: CAGRGRDRERGDYG. The full CDR3 sequence reads CAGRGRDRERGDYGYTF.

Partial CDR3 DNA: TGTGCCAGTAGCCTTGAGGGGATTAATGAAAAA. Protein: CASSLEGINEK. In full, the CDR3 reads CASSLEGINEKLFF. The chain combines TRBV19 with TRBJ1-4; the D gene is possibly TRBD1 (5 bases). The missing CDR3 end, 3 residues past where the read stops, is filled in from the germline J gene. The germline gives CDR1 LNHDA, CDR2 SQIVND (reference sequence). The V and J ends lost 6 bases and 4 bases respectively, with 12 bases between them. This CDR3 is 14 amino acids long.

Comments on this clone: The CDR3 extends 3 residues past the end of the read, so its final part is completed from the germline J gene. The chain combines TRBV19 with TRBJ1-2; D might be TRBD1 (6 bases). Trimming shortened V by 5 bases and J by 5 bases, and 21 bases separated the two germline ends. CDR1 and CDR2 (germline): LNHDA, SQIVND (reference sequence). This CDR3 spans 16 amino acids. CDR3 DNA (partial): TGTGCCAGTAGTCGCGCGGGGGCTCTTGCCCTGTATGGC. Translating gives CASSRAGALALYG. The whole CDR3 protein reads CASSRAGALALYGYTF.

Notes on this clone: The read gets to within 3 residues of the CDR3 end, and the germline J gene fills in the rest. The rearrangement links TRBV7-2 to TRBJ2-3; 11 positions match TRBD1. J gave up 6 bases and V 3 bases, and 2 bases lay outside the gene matches. This CDR3 comprises 14 residues. Germline assignment: CDR1 SGHTA and CDR2 FQGNSA. The DNA read from the CDR3 is TGTGCCAGCAGCTTCCGGGACAGGGGGGATACG. It yields the protein CASSFRDRGDT. The whole CDR3 is CASSFRDRGDTQYF.

To note about this clone: The read falls 3 residues short of the CDR3 end, and the missing part is taken from the germline J gene. This rearrangement joins TRBV7-2 to TRBJ1-2; 7 nucleotides agree with TRBD1. There are 14 residues in the CDR3. Germline-derived CDR1 and CDR2 are SGHTA and FQGNSA. J was trimmed by 7 bases and V by 5 bases; bases with no gene match: 10. Partial CDR3 DNA: TGTGCCAGCAGCCGGGACAGCCCTTCGGGTGGC. This gives the protein CASSRDSPSGG. The whole CDR3 sequence reads CASSRDSPSGGYTF.

For this clone: The CDR3 extends 3 residues past the end of the read, so its final part is completed from the germline J gene. The chain joins TRBV20-1 to TRBJ2-3, with 9 bases that match TRBD2. The germline V gene encodes CDR1 DFQATT and CDR2 SNEGSKA (reference sequence). V lost 0 bases to trimming and J lost 2 bases; unmatched junction nucleotides: 3. The CDR3 sequence is 15 residues long. The CDR3 sequence is CSARDIAGVTDTQYF. CDR3 bases read: TGCAGTGCTAGAGACATAGCGGGGGTCACAGATACG.